The subject of this entry is one T cell receptor beta chain. The table came from immunoSEQ multiplex PCR; TCRdb's copy has only in-frame clones and leaves some out. Altogether hundreds of thousands of clones are present, 70% to 90% being singletons, with the ten largest covering 0.0094%. This sample is part of a study of shared T cell receptors in the human thymus. Another study also made use of these data, one on human thymus T cells. Turning to that study: Immunologically healthy infants in Finland undergoing congenital heart defect surgery were the donors. Thymus tissue was removed during corrective cardiac surgery. Thymic as well as blood repertoires seemed to favor certain V and J genes unevenly. Related studies found that unrelated individuals share highly overlapping thymic repertoires.

The sample taken for sequencing was thymocytes. The clonotype comes from a boy under two years old with a congenital heart defect.

Written as DNA, the CDR3 is TGTGCCAGCAGAGAAAGACCAGGACTAGCGGGACCAAACGAGCAGTACTTC. It yields the protein CASRERPGLAGPNEQYF. V is TRBV2 and J is TRBJ2-7, with 12 bases lining up with TRBD2. V was clipped by 6 bases and J by 5 bases; unmatched bases: 14. This CDR3 has 17 residues. Germline lookup yields CDR1 SNHLY and CDR2 FYNNEI.